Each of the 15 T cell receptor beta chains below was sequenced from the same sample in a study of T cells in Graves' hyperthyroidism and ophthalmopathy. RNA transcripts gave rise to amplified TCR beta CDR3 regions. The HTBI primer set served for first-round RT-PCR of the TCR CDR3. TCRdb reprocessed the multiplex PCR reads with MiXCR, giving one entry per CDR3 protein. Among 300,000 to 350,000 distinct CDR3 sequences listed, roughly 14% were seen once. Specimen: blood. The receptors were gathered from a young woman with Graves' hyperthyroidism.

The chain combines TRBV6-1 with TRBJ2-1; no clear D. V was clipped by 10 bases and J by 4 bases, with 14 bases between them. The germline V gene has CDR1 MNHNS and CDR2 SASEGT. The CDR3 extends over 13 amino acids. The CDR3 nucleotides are TGTGCCACAACTCCGTTGGGATACAATGAGCAGTTCTTC. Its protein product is CATTPLGYNEQFF.

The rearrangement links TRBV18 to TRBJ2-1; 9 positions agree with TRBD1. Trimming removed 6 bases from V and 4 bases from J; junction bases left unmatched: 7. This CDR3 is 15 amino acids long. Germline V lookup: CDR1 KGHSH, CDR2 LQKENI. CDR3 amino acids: CASSEGTGIYNEQFF. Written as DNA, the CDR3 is TGTGCCAGCTCCGAGGGGACAGGGATATACAATGAGCAGTTCTTC.

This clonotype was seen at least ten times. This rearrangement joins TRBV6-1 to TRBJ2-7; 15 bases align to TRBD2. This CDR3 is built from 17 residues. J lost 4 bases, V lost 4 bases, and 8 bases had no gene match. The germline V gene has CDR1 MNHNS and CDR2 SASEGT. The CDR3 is CASSGYLGLAGGYEQYF. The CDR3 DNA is TGTGCCAGCAGTGGGTACCTTGGACTAGCGGGAGGGTACGAGCAGTACTTC.

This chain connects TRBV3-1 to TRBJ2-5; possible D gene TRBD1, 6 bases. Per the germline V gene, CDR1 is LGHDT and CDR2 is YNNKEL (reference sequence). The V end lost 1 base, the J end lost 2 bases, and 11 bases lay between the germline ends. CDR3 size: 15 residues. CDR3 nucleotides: TGTGCCAGCAGCCAAGGGCCCACAGGGCAAGAGACCCAGTACTTC. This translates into CASSQGPTGQETQYF.

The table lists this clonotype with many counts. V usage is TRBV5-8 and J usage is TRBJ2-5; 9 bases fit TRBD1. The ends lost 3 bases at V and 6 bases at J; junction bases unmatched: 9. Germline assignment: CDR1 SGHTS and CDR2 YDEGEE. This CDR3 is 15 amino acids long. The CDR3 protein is CASSSGTGSLKTQYF. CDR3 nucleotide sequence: TGTGCCAGCAGCTCCGGGACAGGGAGTTTGAAGACCCAGTACTTC.

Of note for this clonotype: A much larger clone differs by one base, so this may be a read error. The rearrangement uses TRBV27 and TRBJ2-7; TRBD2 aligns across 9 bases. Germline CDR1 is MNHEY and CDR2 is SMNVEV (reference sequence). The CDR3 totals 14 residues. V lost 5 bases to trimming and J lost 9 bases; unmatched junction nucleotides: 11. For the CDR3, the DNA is TGTGCCAGCAGTCCCGGCAGACTAGCGGAGGGGCAGTACTTC. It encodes CASSPGRLAEGQYF.

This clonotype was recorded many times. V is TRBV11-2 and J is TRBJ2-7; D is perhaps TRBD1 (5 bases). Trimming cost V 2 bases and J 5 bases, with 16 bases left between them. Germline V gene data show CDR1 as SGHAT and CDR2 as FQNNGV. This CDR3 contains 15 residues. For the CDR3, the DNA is TGTGCCAGCAGCTTAAGAACAGGCCCCAGGGACGAGCAGTACTTC. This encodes CASSLRTGPRDEQYF.

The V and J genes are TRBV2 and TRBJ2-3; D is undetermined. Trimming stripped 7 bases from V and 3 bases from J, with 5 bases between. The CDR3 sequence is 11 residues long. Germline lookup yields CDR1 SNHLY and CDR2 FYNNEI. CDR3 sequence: CASTVTDTQYF. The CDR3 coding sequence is TGTGCCAGCACAGTAACAGATACGCAGTATTTT.

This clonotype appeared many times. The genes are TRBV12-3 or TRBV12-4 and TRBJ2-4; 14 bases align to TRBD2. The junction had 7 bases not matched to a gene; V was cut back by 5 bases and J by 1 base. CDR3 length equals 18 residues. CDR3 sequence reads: CASSGGTSGSRAKNIQYF. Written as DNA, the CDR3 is TGTGCCAGCAGTGGGGGGACTAGCGGGAGTCGGGCCAAAAACATTCAGTACTTC.

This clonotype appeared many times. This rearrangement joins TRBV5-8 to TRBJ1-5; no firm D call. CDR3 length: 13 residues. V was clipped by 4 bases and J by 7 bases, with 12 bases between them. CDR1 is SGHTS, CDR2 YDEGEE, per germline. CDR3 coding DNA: TGTGCCAGCAGCCCGAAGGGTGGGCAGCCCCAGCATTTT. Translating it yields CASSPKGGQPQHF.

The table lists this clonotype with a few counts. The DNA of the CDR3 is TGCGCCAGCAGCTCCGGGACAGGGCTTGACCTAATCTACGAGCAGTACTTC. This codes for CASSSGTGLDLIYEQYF. This chain joins TRBV5-1 and TRBJ2-7, with 9 bases aligning to TRBD1. The length of the CDR3 is 17 residues. Germline CDR1 and CDR2: SGHRS and YFSETQ. The ends lost 3 bases at V and 3 bases at J; junction bases unmatched: 13.

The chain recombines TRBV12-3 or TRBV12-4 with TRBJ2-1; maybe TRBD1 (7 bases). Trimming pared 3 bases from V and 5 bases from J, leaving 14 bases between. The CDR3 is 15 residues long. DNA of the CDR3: TGTGCCAGCAGTTTTCCAGGGGGGAGAGACAATGAGCAGTTCTTC. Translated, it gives CASSFPGGRDNEQFF.

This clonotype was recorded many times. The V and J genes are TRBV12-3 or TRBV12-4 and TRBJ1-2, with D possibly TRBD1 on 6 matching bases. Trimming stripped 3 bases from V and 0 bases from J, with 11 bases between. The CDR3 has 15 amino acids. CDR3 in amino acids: CASSLFAGANYGYTF. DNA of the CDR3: TGTGCCAGCAGTTTGTTCGCAGGGGCTAACTATGGCTACACCTTC.

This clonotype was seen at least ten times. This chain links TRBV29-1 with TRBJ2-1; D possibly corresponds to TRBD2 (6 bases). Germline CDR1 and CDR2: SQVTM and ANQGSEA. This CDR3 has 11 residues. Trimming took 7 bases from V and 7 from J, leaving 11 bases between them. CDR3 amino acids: CSAPRENEQFF. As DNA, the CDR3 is TGCAGCGCACCCCGGGAGAATGAGCAGTTCTTC.

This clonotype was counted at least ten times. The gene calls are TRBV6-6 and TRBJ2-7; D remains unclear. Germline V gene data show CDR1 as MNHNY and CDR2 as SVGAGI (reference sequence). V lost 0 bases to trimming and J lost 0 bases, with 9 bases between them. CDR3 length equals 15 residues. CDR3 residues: CASSYSGSYSYEQYF. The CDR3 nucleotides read TGTGCCAGCAGTTACTCGGGCTCATACTCCTACGAGCAGTACTTC.